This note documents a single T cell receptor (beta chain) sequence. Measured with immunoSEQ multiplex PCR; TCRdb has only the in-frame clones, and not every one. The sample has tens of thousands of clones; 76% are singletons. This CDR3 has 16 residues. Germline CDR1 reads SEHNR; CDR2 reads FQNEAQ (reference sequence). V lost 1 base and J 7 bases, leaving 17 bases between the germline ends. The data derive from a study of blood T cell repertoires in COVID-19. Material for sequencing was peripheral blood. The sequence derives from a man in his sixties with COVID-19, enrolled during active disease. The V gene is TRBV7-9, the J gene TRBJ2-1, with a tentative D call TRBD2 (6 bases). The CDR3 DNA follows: TGTGCCAGCAGCTTAGGGAGGGTCTTCCGGTGGAATGAGCAGTTCTTC. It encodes CASSLGRVFRWNEQFF.